What follows are 9 T cell receptor beta chains derived from one specimen sequenced in a study of cytomegalovirus exposure and HLA in healthy donors. Vbeta (60) and Jbeta (13) primers were used in the PCR. Sequenced by immunoSEQ multiplex PCR; TCRdb stores in-frame clones only, minus some. The sample holds tens of thousands of clones; roughly 70% are singletons and the top ten take 9% to 14%. The sequenced sample was PBMCs. The receptors here all came from a woman aged 35 to 49 in good health and CMV-seropositive.

This clone was counted only a few times. The rearrangement uses TRBV11-2 and TRBJ2-7; 9 positions agree with TRBD1. The CDR3 has 15 amino acids. Germline V gives CDR1 SGHAT, CDR2 FQNNGV. The V and J ends lost 5 bases and 3 bases, in that order; junction bases with no gene match: 8. CDR3 in amino acids: CASSRPGTGIYEQYF. CDR3 bases: TGTGCCAGCAGCCGGCCCGGGACAGGGATCTACGAGCAGTACTTC.

The chain has TRBV5-1 and TRBJ2-2; 7 positions agree with TRBD1. The CDR3 consists of 16 residues. The germline gives CDR1 SGHRS, CDR2 YFSETQ. Trimming at V came to 4 bases and at J to 0 bases, leaving 6 bases not matched to a gene. The CDR3 DNA sequence: TGCGCCAGCAGCGATACCGGACAGGCGAACACCGGGGAGCTGTTTTTT. Protein: CASSDTGQANTGELFF.

V gene TRBV6-5 combines with J gene TRBJ2-3, with 7 positions matching TRBD1. Germline CDR1 and CDR2: MNHEY and SVGAGI. Trimming took 5 bases from V and 5 from J; bases not matched to a gene: 10. CDR3 size: 15 residues. The CDR3 sequence: CASSARQGFRDTQYF. For the CDR3, the DNA is TGTGCCAGCAGTGCCCGACAGGGCTTCAGAGATACGCAGTATTTT.

This chain uses TRBV2 with TRBJ1-5; the D is unclear. V lost 7 bases and J 10 bases, leaving 14 bases between the germline ends. The CDR3 has 12 amino acids. The germline V gene has CDR1 SNHLY and CDR2 FYNNEI. CDR3 sequence reads: CASKRDEPPQHF. For the CDR3, the DNA is TGTGCCAGCAAGAGGGATGAACCTCCCCAGCATTTT.

V usage is TRBV5-1 and J usage is TRBJ2-1, with D unclear. Trimming took off 0 bases at V and 10 bases at J, with 8 bases between the two ends. The CDR3 runs to 12 residues. The germline V gene has CDR1 SGHRS and CDR2 YFSETQ. The CDR3 region is CASSLDDWEQFF. The DNA of the CDR3 is TGCGCCAGCAGCTTGGATGACTGGGAGCAGTTCTTC.

The V call is TRBV6-1, the J call TRBJ2-7; the match to TRBD1 covers 11 bases. CDR1 MNHNS and CDR2 SASEGT come from the germline V gene. The CDR3 is 14 residues long. Trimming removed 5 bases from V and 5 bases from J; junction bases left unmatched: 5. CDR3 sequence (DNA): TGTGCCAGCAGTTTCACGGGACAGGGGGACGAGCAGTACTTC. Amino acids: CASSFTGQGDEQYF.

This rearrangement joins TRBV6-5 to TRBJ1-4, with D maybe TRBD1 (6 bases). V shed 2 bases and J shed 8 bases, with 12 bases lying between them. This CDR3 has 14 residues. Germline V CDR1 and CDR2: MNHEY, SVGAGI. The CDR3 protein is CASSYNREKEKLFF. CDR3 DNA: TGTGCCAGCAGTTACAACAGGGAAAAGGAAAAACTGTTTTTT.

The chain uses TRBV28 and TRBJ1-1; a possible D gene is TRBD1 (5 bases). This CDR3 contains 11 residues. V gave up 2 bases and J gave up 11 bases, with 9 bases separating them. Germline CDR1 MDHEN, CDR2 SYDVKM. CDR3 bases: TGTGCCAGCAGTTTAAGGCAGGGTGCTTTCTTT. Protein sequence: CASSLRQGAFF.

CDR3 sequence reads: CASSSNASPGYGYTF. The CDR3 nucleotides read TGCGCCAGCAGCTCGAACGCGTCCCCGGGGTATGGCTACACCTTC. This chain connects TRBV5-1 to TRBJ1-2; no clear D gene. Germline V gives CDR1 SGHRS, CDR2 YFSETQ. V was pared by 3 bases and J by 5 bases, with 17 bases between. CDR3 length: 15 amino acids.